The 21 T cell receptor beta chains presented below share a single source sample, sequenced in a study of shared T cell receptors in the human thymus (dated by TCRdb to the early 2020s). Receptor amplification or capture employed the immunoSEQ multiplex PCR assay. What TCRdb holds here is the immuneACCESS table cut down to in-frame rearrangements. Part of the clones is not present; checked against another copy, under half of the missing clones reflect an unresolved V gene, and the others are unexplained. In this sample the table shows some 660,000 clones, more than 75% of which occur a single time. The ten largest account for more than 0.009% of the sample. These data were also filed under a second study, of human thymus T cells.

Sequences were obtained from thymocytes. The receptors originated from a boy under three years old with a congenital heart defect. Donor details come from another sample of the same person, matched by shared clones.

V and J are TRBV28 and TRBJ2-1, with TRBD2 identical over 11 bases. Germline CDR1 MDHEN, CDR2 SYDVKM. The CDR3 sequence is 21 residues long. The V and J ends lost 2 bases and 3 bases, in that order; junction bases with no gene match: 18. The CDR3 DNA follows: TGTGCCAGCAGTTTAACCCCGTCTCGCAGGAAGGGACTAGCGGTCTACAATGAGCAGTTCTTC. Its protein product is CASSLTPSRRKGLAVYNEQFF.

This clone has only one observation. The V and J genes are TRBV27 and TRBJ2-2; TRBD2 agrees at 14 bases. Looked up from germline, CDR1 is MNHEY and CDR2 is SMNVEV (reference sequence). There are 17 residues in the CDR3. V was clipped by 5 bases and J by 3 bases; unmatched bases: 5. The CDR3 DNA follows: TGTGCCAGCAGTCCCAGGACTAGCGGGAGGTACACCGGGGAGCTGTTTTTT. This gives the protein CASSPRTSGRYTGELFF.

The chain employs TRBV7-9 and TRBJ2-5; unclear D gene. This CDR3 contains 14 residues. Germline CDR1 SEHNR, CDR2 FQNEAQ (reference sequence). Trimming removed 5 bases at V and 2 bases at J, with 12 bases between. CDR3 DNA sequence: TGTGCCAGCAGCCAGTTTACCATACAAGAGACCCAGTACTTC. Its protein is CASSQFTIQETQYF.

This rearrangement joins TRBV30 to TRBJ1-1; D perhaps matches TRBD1 (6 bases). There are 14 residues in the CDR3. V lost 5 bases and J 0 bases, leaving 13 bases between the germline ends. Germline assignment: CDR1 GTSNPN and CDR2 SVGIG (reference sequence). This CDR3 is CAWEKQGLNTEAFF. The CDR3 DNA reads as TGTGCCTGGGAGAAACAGGGCCTGAACACTGAAGCTTTCTTT.

This chain uses TRBV9 with TRBJ2-2, with TRBD2 as a possible D gene (6 bases). The V end lost 0 bases, the J end lost 5 bases, and 14 bases lay between the germline ends. The CDR3 runs to 16 residues. Germline CDR1 reads SGDLS; CDR2 reads YYNGEE. The CDR3 sequence is CASSVAAGQFTGELFF. The CDR3, as DNA: TGTGCCAGCAGCGTAGCAGCGGGCCAATTTACCGGGGAGCTGTTTTTT.

CDR3 amino acids: CASSVKDSGIDYNEQFF. The CDR3 DNA reads as TGTGCCAGCAGTGTGAAGGATAGCGGGATAGATTACAATGAGCAGTTCTTC. J is TRBJ2-1 and V is TRBV27; 8 bases align to TRBD2. J was trimmed by 4 bases and V by 5 bases; bases with no gene match: 13. There are 17 residues in the CDR3. CDR1 MNHEY and CDR2 SMNVEV come from the germline V gene (reference sequence).

The chain couples TRBV28 to TRBJ2-7, with 12 positions matching TRBD2. Trimming took 4 bases from V and 0 from J; bases not matched to a gene: 10. Germline loops: CDR1 MDHEN, CDR2 SYDVKM. The CDR3 is 18 residues long. For the CDR3, the DNA is TGTGCCAGCAGTTACCTACTAGCGGGAGGACGCAGCTCCTACGAGCAGTACTTC. It is translated as CASSYLLAGGRSSYEQYF.

The V call is TRBV4-2, the J call TRBJ2-7; D may be TRBD1 (6 bases). The CDR3 contains 16 residues. Trimming removed 1 base from V and 2 bases from J, with 15 bases in between. Germline V gives CDR1 LGHNA, CDR2 YNFKEQ. Here the CDR3 DNA reads TGTGCCAGCAGCCAAGGGACAGCCATACCACCCTACGAGCAGTACTTC. Amino acids: CASSQGTAIPPYEQYF.

The V and J genes are TRBV10-2 and TRBJ2-5; the D is unclear. Germline V gene lookup returns CDR1 WSHSY and CDR2 SAAADI. Trimming removed 8 bases at V and 0 bases at J, with 10 bases between. This CDR3 is 13 amino acids long. CDR3 DNA: TGCGCCAGCTGGGCAGTTAACCAAGAGACCCAGTACTTC. It specifies CASWAVNQETQYF.

The chain carries TRBV9 and TRBJ1-2, with D tentatively TRBD1 (6 bases). V lost 3 bases and J lost 4, with 25 bases in between. The CDR3 is 18 amino acids. Looked up from germline, CDR1 is SGDLS and CDR2 is YYNGEE. CDR3 bases: TGTGCCAGCAGCGGAGGGGGGGTTAAAGGTTCTTTCTCCTATGGCTACACCTTC. It encodes CASSGGGVKGSFSYGYTF.

This clone appeared once. This sequence joins TRBV6-5 and TRBJ1-1, with TRBD1 as a possible D gene (5 bases). CDR1 and CDR2 (germline): MNHEY, SVGAGI. The V gene lost 7 bases and the J gene lost 0 bases, with 15 bases spanning the gap. The CDR3 extends over 15 amino acids. The CDR3 protein is CASTGGVAMNTEAFF. CDR3 sequence (DNA): TGTGCCAGCACCGGGGGGGTGGCCATGAACACTGAAGCTTTCTTT.

The chain uses TRBV27 and TRBJ2-1; D might be TRBD1 (6 bases). From germline, CDR1 is MNHEY and CDR2 SMNVEV (reference sequence). This CDR3 has 17 amino acids. Deletions cut 0 bases from V and 6 bases from J, with 18 bases between. This CDR3 reads CASSLSIIWGPANEQFF. CDR3 in DNA: TGTGCCAGCAGTTTATCGATAATCTGGGGGCCGGCCAATGAGCAGTTCTTC.

V is TRBV30 and J is TRBJ2-7; 9 bases are shared with TRBD1. Per germline, CDR1 GTSNPN and CDR2 SVGIG (reference sequence). The CDR3 spans 14 residues. Germline trimming cut 3 bases from V and 3 bases from J; bases unmatched to any gene: 6. The CDR3 coding sequence is TGTGCCTGGAGACGGAGGACAGGGGACTACGAGCAGTACTTC. Protein sequence: CAWRRRTGDYEQYF.

This chain connects TRBV10-3 to TRBJ2-7; 11 bases fit TRBD1. Germline CDR1 ENHRY, CDR2 SYGVKD. Trimming at V came to 0 bases and at J to 5 bases, leaving 3 bases not matched to a gene. The CDR3 consists of 15 residues. CDR3 sequence (DNA): TGTGCCATCAGTGAGTCGGGACAGGGGGATGACGAGCAGTACTTC. Its protein product is CAISESGQGDDEQYF.

This chain connects TRBV6-5 to TRBJ1-2; 11 nucleotides agree with TRBD1. CDR1 and CDR2 (germline): MNHEY, SVGAGI. This CDR3 contains 15 residues. Trimming cost V 5 bases and J 3 bases; bases outside gene matches: 5. The CDR3 sequence: CASSAPGQGDYGYTF. The CDR3 DNA reads TGTGCCAGCAGTGCTCCGGGACAGGGGGACTATGGCTACACCTTC.

This rearrangement joins TRBV15 to TRBJ2-4; 14 bases fit TRBD2. Germline V gene lookup returns CDR1 LNHNV and CDR2 YYDKDF (reference sequence). Trimming at V came to 4 bases and at J to 0 bases, leaving 8 bases not matched to a gene. This CDR3 spans 19 amino acids. The CDR3 spells CATSIRTSGRRKAKNIQYF. CDR3 DNA: TGTGCCACCAGCATTCGGACTAGCGGGAGGAGAAAAGCCAAAAACATTCAGTACTTC.

This chain joins TRBV9 and TRBJ1-3, with D unresolved. Trimming removed 6 bases at V and 0 bases at J, with 13 bases between. CDR1 SGDLS and CDR2 YYNGEE come from the germline V gene. This CDR3 region has 15 residues. CDR3 loop: CASTPKPSSGNTIYF. CDR3 in DNA: TGTGCCAGCACCCCTAAACCCTCCTCTGGAAACACCATATATTTT.

V and J are TRBV5-6 and TRBJ1-1; 7 nucleotides agree with TRBD1. The CDR3 totals 15 residues. Germline CDR1 reads SGHDT; CDR2 reads YYEEEE. Trimming took 1 base from V and 6 from J; bases not matched to a gene: 9. The CDR3 loop is CASSLWPGGGPEAFF. The CDR3 DNA sequence: TGTGCCAGCAGCTTGTGGCCAGGGGGTGGCCCTGAAGCTTTCTTT.

This chain uses TRBV7-8 with TRBJ2-2; D remains unclear. The germline gives CDR1 SGHVS, CDR2 FQNEAQ. Deletions cut 5 bases from V and 8 bases from J, with 9 bases between. CDR3 length equals 12 residues. CDR3 DNA: TGTGCCAGCAGCCAAACAGAAGGGGAGCTGTTTTTT. Its translation is CASSQTEGELFF.

The V call is TRBV6-1, the J call TRBJ2-7; 7 bases agree with TRBD2. J lost 3 bases, V lost 8 bases, and 10 bases had no gene match. CDR3 length: 14 residues. Germline V gene sequence: CDR1 MNHNS, CDR2 SASEGT. Here the CDR3 DNA reads TGTGCCAGCCGCCTAGCGGAGCCATACTACGAGCAGTACTTC. Amino acids: CASRLAEPYYEQYF.

V usage is TRBV7-6 and J usage is TRBJ2-2; 9 bases fit TRBD2. V lost 4 bases, J lost 2 bases, and 5 bases stayed unmatched. The CDR3 has 16 amino acids. Germline values: CDR1 SGHVS, CDR2 FNYEAQ. The CDR3 here is CASSSLTSGNTGELFF. CDR3 nucleotides: TGTGCCAGCAGCTCGCTGACTAGCGGAAACACCGGGGAGCTGTTTTTT.